This TCR beta chain was captured in a study of shared clonotypes between healthy human individuals. Assay execution proceeded at the deep level. Authors' methods: ImmunoSEQ junction-only sequences lacked quality scores, so their filtering differed. Using immunoSEQ multiplex PCR, the repertoire was profiled, and TCRdb retains in-frame clones only, with some absent. V and J calls plus clone size are reproduced from that table; the DNA served to infer D and trimming. The sample holds 1 million to 1.3 million clones, 75% to 80% seen once. The CDR3 spans 14 residues. J was trimmed by 1 base and V by 6 bases; bases with no gene match: 4. The V gene's germline CDR1 is MDHEN and CDR2 SYDVKM. There were only Caucasian adults among the donors, and all lived in Nashville, Tennessee.

The V call is TRBV28, the J call TRBJ1-2; TRBD1 matches 8 bases. Sequences were obtained from memory CD4+ T cells from PBMCs. Subset specified: CD45RA-negative fraction. This sequence originates from a man between 18 and 35 years old in good health. Some clones in this sample may be carry-over from other donors' samples. CDR3 in DNA: TGTGCCAGCAGCGGGACAGGTTTTAACTATGGCTACACCTTC. Amino acids: CASSGTGFNYGYTF.